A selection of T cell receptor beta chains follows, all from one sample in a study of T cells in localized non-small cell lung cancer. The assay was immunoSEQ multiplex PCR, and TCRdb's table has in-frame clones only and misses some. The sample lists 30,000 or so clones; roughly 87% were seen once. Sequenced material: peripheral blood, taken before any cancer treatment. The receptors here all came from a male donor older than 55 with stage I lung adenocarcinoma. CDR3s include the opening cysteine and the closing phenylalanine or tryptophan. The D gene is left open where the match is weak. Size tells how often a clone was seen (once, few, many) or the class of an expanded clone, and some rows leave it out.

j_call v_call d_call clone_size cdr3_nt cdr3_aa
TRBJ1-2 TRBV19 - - TGTGCCAGTAGTACCAGGGTGAGGAGCTATGGCTACACCTTC CASSTRVRSYGYTF
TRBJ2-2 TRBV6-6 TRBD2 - TGTGCCAGCAGTTACGGCGGGGGGGTGAACACCGGGGAGCTGTTTTTT CASSYGGGVNTGELFF
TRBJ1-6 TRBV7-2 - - TGTGCCAGCAGCTTAGGGTATAGCTCCTATAATTCACCCCTCCACTTT CASSLGYSSYNSPLHF
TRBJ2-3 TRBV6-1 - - TGTGCCAGCAGTGAAATGGAGCCCTTGGCGCAGTATTTT CASSEMEPLAQYF
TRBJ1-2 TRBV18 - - TGTGCCAGCTCCCTTGGGGGGGCTCTGGGCTATGGCTACACCTTC CASSLGGALGYGYTF
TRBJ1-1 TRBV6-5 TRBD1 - TGTGCCAGCAGCCGCGGACAGGGGTGGAACACTGAAGCTTTCTTT CASSRGQGWNTEAFF
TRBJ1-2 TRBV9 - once TGTGCCAGCAGCCTTGATAGGGTAGCTAACTATGGCTACACCTTC CASSLDRVANYGYTF
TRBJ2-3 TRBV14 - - TGTGCCAGCAGCCAAGATCCCCTTATTTATTTCACAGATACGCAGTATTTT CASSQDPLIYFTDTQYF
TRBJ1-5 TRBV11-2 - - TGTGCCAGCAGCCCGGGGGGCGAGGGCAATCAGCCCCAGCATTTT CASSPGGEGNQPQHF
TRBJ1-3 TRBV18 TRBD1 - TGTGCCAGCTCACCACTCGAGACAGGGGGCTCGGGGAGATCTGGAAACACCATATATTTT CASSPLETGGSGRSGNTIYF
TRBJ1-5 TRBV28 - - TGTGCCGGGGGGGAGGGAAATCAGCCCCAGCATTTT CAGGEGNQPQHF
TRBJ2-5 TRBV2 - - TGTGCCAGCAGCCCCCTAGAGACCCAGTACTTC CASSPLETQYF
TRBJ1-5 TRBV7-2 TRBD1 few TGTGCCAGCAGCTCGGGACAGGGAGGGCAGCCCCAGCATTTT CASSSGQGGQPQHF
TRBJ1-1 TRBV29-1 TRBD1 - TGCAGCGTCTCAGGACAGGGAAGGGAAGCTTTCTTT CSVSGQGREAFF
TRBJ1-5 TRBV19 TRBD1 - TGTGCCAGTAGTCTGACAGGGGATACAGGCAATCAGCCCCAGCATTTT CASSLTGDTGNQPQHF
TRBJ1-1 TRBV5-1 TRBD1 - TGCGCCAGCAGCTTGTTACCGGGACAGGGGATGAACACTGAAGCTTTCTTT CASSLLPGQGMNTEAFF
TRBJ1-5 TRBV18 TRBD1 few TGTGCCAGCTCACCGGCACAGGGGGCGCAGCCCCAGCATTTT CASSPAQGAQPQHF
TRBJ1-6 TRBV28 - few TGTGCCAGCAGGGTTGCGGGTTCTAATTCACCCCTCCACTTT CASRVAGSNSPLHF